Below, one T cell receptor beta chain is given with its context. Other DNA sequences in the same sample also yield this CDR3. Patients in Seattle were enrolled during active infection, then followed longitudinally. The sample is drawn from a study of blood T cell repertoires in COVID-19. Study context: Samples came from the United States, Italy and Spain, spanning acute and convalescent COVID-19. Sources were T cells, B-cell-depleted T cells, or PBMCs; the material itself was cDNA or gDNA.

Only in-frame clones appear in the TCRdb table, and some are missing; sequencing was by immunoSEQ multiplex PCR. Of some 69,000 clones in the sample, less than 95% were seen once. The CDR3 has 12 residues. Germline trimming cut 6 bases from V and 2 bases from J; bases unmatched to any gene: 0. Germline V gives CDR1 LNHDA, CDR2 SQIVND (reference sequence). The material sequenced was peripheral blood. The V and J genes are TRBV19 and TRBJ1-2, with TRBD1 matching 7 bases. This clonotype originated in a man aged 50 to 59 with COVID-19, enrolled during active disease. CDR3 sequence reads: CASRTGNYGYTF. DNA of the CDR3: TGTGCCAGTAGGACAGGGAACTATGGCTACACCTTC.